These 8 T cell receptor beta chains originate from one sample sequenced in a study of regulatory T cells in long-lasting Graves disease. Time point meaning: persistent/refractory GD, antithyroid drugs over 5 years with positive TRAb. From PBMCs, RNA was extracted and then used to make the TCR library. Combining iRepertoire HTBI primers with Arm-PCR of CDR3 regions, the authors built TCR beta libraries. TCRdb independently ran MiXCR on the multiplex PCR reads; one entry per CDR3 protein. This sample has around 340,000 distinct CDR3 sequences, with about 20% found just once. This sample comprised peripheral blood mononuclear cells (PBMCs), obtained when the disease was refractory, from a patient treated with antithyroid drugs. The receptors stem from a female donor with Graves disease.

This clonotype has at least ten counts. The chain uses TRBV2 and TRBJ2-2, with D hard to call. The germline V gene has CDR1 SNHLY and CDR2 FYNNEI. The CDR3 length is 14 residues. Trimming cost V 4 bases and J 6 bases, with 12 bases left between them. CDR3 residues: CASSGASRAGELFF. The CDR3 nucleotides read TGTGCCAGCAGTGGGGCGAGTCGGGCCGGGGAGCTGTTTTTT.

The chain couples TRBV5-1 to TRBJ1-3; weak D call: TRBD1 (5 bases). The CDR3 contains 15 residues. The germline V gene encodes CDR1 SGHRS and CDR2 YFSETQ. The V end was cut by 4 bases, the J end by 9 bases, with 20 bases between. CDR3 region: CASSPTGIGGGTIYF. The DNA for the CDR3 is TGCGCCAGCAGCCCAACAGGAATCGGTGGCGGCACCATATATTTT.

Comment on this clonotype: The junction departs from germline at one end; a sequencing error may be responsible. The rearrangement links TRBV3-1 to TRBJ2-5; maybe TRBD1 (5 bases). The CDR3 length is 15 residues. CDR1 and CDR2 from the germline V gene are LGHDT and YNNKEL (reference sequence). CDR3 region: CASSLWGGGEETRYF. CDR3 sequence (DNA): TGTGCCAGCAGCCTCTGGGGCGGTGGGGAAGAGACCCGGTACTTC.

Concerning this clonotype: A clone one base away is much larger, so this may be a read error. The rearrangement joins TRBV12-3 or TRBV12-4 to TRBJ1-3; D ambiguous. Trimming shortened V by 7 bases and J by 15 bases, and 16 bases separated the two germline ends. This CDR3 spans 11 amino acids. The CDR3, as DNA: TGTGCCAGCAATTCCAGGTTCTCAAGATATTTT. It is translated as CASNSRFSRYF.

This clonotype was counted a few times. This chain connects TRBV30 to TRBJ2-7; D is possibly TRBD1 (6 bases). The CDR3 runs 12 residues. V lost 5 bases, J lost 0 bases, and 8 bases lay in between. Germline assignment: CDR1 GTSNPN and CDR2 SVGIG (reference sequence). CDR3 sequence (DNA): TGTGCCTGGGGGGACACCTCCTACGAGCAGTACTTC. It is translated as CAWGDTSYEQYF. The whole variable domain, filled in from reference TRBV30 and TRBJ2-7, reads SQTIHQWPATLVQPVGSPLSLECTVEGTSNPNLYWYRQAAGRGLQLLFYSVGIGQISSEVPQNLSASRPQDRQFILSSKKLLLSDSGFYLCAWGDTSYEQYFGPGTRLTVT.

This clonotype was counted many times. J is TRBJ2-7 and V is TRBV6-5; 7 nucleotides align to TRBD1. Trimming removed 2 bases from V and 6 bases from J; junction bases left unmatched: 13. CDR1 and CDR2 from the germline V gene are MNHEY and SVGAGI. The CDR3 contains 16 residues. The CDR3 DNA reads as TGTGCCAGCAGTTACGATACACCACAGACAGGGACCGAGCAGTACTTC. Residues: CASSYDTPQTGTEQYF.

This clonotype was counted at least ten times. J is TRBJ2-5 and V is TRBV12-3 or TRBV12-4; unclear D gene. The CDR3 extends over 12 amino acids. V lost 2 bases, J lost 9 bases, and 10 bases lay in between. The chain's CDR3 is CASSLPSRAQYF. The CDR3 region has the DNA TGTGCCAGCAGTTTACCCTCGCGCGCCCAGTACTTC.

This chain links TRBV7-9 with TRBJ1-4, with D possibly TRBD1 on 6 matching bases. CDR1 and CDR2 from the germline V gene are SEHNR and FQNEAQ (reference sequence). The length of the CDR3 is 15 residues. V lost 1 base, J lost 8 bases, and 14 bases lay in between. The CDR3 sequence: CASSLDRTAGEKLFF. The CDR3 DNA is TGTGCCAGCAGCTTAGATCGGACAGCAGGCGAAAAACTGTTTTTT.